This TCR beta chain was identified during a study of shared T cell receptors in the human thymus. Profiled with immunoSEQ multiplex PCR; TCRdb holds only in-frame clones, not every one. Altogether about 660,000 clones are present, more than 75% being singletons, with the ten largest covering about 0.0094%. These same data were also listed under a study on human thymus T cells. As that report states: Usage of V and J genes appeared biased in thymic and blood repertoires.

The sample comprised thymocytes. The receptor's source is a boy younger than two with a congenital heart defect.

The chain's CDR3 is CASSYLPGQGISEQYF. The CDR3 DNA reads as TGTGCCAGCAGTTACCTTCCCGGACAGGGAATAAGTGAGCAGTACTTC. This chain links TRBV6-6 with TRBJ2-7; 8 bases line up with TRBD1. Trimming cost V 2 bases and J 7 bases; bases outside gene matches: 13. This CDR3 region has 16 residues. Germline loops: CDR1 MNHNY, CDR2 SVGAGI (reference sequence).